The rows below give T cell receptor beta chains drawn from one sample of a study of post-analysis software for immune sequencing data. TCRdb itself ran the PCR reads through MiXCR, one entry per CDR3 protein. The sample lists hundreds of thousands of distinct CDR3 sequences, 30% occurring once. Specimen: blood. These receptor sequences come from a girl aged 10-17 years with multiple sclerosis. Both conserved end residues are part of each CDR3. A D gene is named only where the DNA matches it firmly. Some rows mark clone size as missing; the rest say once, few, many or name a class of expanded clone.

D gene: -; J gene: TRBJ2-3; clone size: many; V gene: TRBV27; CDR3 protein: CASSPGSTDTQYF; CDR3 DNA: TGTGCCAGCAGTCCCGGCAGCACAGATACGCAGTATTTT
D gene: -; J gene: TRBJ2-3; clone size: -; V gene: TRBV11-2; CDR3 protein: CASSPRATDTQYF; CDR3 DNA: TGTGCCAGCAGTCCTCGGGCTACAGATACGCAGTATTTT
D gene: -; J gene: TRBJ2-3; clone size: -; V gene: TRBV5-1; CDR3 protein: CASSQIDRHRDTQYF; CDR3 DNA: TGCGCCAGCAGTCAAATCGACAGGCACAGAGATACGCAGTATTTT
D gene: TRBD2; J gene: TRBJ2-1; clone size: many; V gene: TRBV12-3/TRBV12-4; CDR3 protein: CASSLSSSGTYNEQFF; CDR3 DNA: TGTGCCAGCAGTTTATCTTCTAGCGGTACCTACAATGAGCAGTTCTTC
D gene: -; J gene: TRBJ2-5; clone size: few; V gene: TRBV7-2; CDR3 protein: CASSPDWVETQYF; CDR3 DNA: TGTGCCAGCAGCCCAGACTGGGTGGAGACCCAGTACTTC
D gene: TRBD2; J gene: TRBJ2-7; clone size: -; V gene: TRBV2; CDR3 protein: CASSPGTSGVYEQYF; CDR3 DNA: TGTGCCAGCAGCCCCGGGACTAGCGGAGTCTACGAGCAGTACTTC
D gene: -; J gene: TRBJ2-1; clone size: many; V gene: TRBV5-6; CDR3 protein: CASSPQGYNEQFF; CDR3 DNA: TGTGCCAGCAGCCCCCAGGGATACAATGAGCAGTTCTTC
D gene: -; J gene: TRBJ2-5; clone size: -; V gene: TRBV6-1; CDR3 protein: CASSELRSQETQYF; CDR3 DNA: TGTGCCAGCAGTGAGTTGAGAAGCCAGGAGACCCAGTACTTC
D gene: TRBD2; J gene: TRBJ2-5; clone size: many; V gene: TRBV20-1; CDR3 protein: CSALTSGVYQETQYF; CDR3 DNA: TGCAGTGCCCTCACTAGCGGGGTGTACCAAGAGACCCAGTACTTC
D gene: -; J gene: TRBJ2-7; clone size: -; V gene: TRBV4-3; CDR3 protein: CASSQDRELVRYEQYF; CDR3 DNA: TGCGCCAGCAGCCAAGATCGAGAGTTAGTAAGGTACGAGCAGTACTTC
D gene: TRBD2; J gene: TRBJ2-5; clone size: once; V gene: TRBV10-3; CDR3 protein: CAVSEAGAETQYF; CDR3 DNA: TGTGCCGTCAGTGAGGCGGGAGCAGAGACCCAGTACTTC
D gene: -; J gene: TRBJ2-1; clone size: few; V gene: TRBV5-1; CDR3 protein: CASSLDLGAIFAYNEQFF; CDR3 DNA: TGCGCCAGCAGCTTGGATTTGGGCGCGATCTTCGCCTACAATGAGCAGTTCTTC
D gene: -; J gene: TRBJ2-2; clone size: -; V gene: TRBV15; CDR3 protein: CATRERANTGELFF; CDR3 DNA: TGTGCCACCAGGGAGCGGGCGAACACCGGGGAGCTGTTTTTT
D gene: TRBD1; J gene: TRBJ2-7; clone size: -; V gene: TRBV5-6; CDR3 protein: CASTGGQAAEQYF; CDR3 DNA: TGTGCCAGCACCGGGGGACAGGCTGCCGAGCAGTACTTC
D gene: TRBD1; J gene: TRBJ2-5; clone size: -; V gene: TRBV5-1; CDR3 protein: CASSSARQGADEQYF; CDR3 DNA: TGCGCCAGCAGCTCGGCGCGGCAGGGGGCCGATGAGCAGTACTTC
D gene: -; J gene: TRBJ2-1; clone size: -; V gene: TRBV4-3; CDR3 protein: CASSQGTQQFF; CDR3 DNA: TGCGCCAGCAGCCAGGGCACTCAGCAGTTCTTC
D gene: TRBD2; J gene: TRBJ2-3; clone size: -; V gene: TRBV20-1; CDR3 protein: CSAERTSGSVYTDTQYF; CDR3 DNA: TGCAGTGCTGAACGGACTAGCGGGAGTGTGTACACAGATACGCAGTATTTT